This T cell receptor beta chain was found in a study of blood T cell repertoires in COVID-19. On the study more broadly: Researchers got acute and convalescent COVID-19 samples from the United States, Italy and Spain. PBMCs, B-cell-depleted T cells, or T cells were the source of the cDNA or gDNA that made up the material.

The CDR3 consists of 13 residues. Germline-derived CDR1 and CDR2 are MDHEN and SYDVKM. V lost 5 bases to trimming and J lost 0 bases, with 5 bases between them. Under the authors' procedure: Amplification of reference gene primers provided the estimated nucleated cell counts. TCRdb keeps only in-frame clones here, not all; method: immunoSEQ multiplex PCR. That table is the source of V, J and clone size, and D and trimming were worked out from the DNA. Of about 14,000 clones listed, approximately 84% are singletons. Sequenced sample: peripheral blood. The clonotype comes from a human donor in a cohort sampled during active COVID-19. The chain links TRBV28 to TRBJ1-3; D is unresolved. This chain's CDR3 is CASSHSSGNTIYF. Written as DNA, the CDR3 is TGTGCCAGCAGTCACAGCTCTGGAAACACCATATATTTT.